This TCR beta chain was sequenced in a study of regulatory T cells in long-lasting Graves disease. Study-wide background: In persistent Graves' disease, antithyroid drugs had been taken for over 5 years and TSH receptor antibodies stayed positive. General study results and limits: Persistent Graves' patients possessed reduced TCR diversity relative to recently diagnosed ones. Having only a small sample size may have limited accuracy. Persistent patients shared more public clonotypes (around 2,500) than new patients (approximately 970).

Time point in this sample: persistent/refractory GD, antithyroid drugs over 5 years with positive TRAb. Preparation of the TCR library used RNA extracted from PBMCs. Trimming took off 6 bases at V and 4 bases at J, with 15 bases between the two ends. The CDR3 totals 14 residues. Germline loops: CDR1 MNHNS, CDR2 SASEGT. Construction of TCR beta libraries relied on iRepertoire HTBI primers and on Arm-PCR targeting CDR3 regions. TCRdb re-called the multiplex PCR reads with MiXCR, one entry per CDR3 protein. The sample includes over 350,000 distinct CDR3 sequences, 20% of them seen just once. This clonotype was seen at least ten times. Its antigen is not identified.

The J gene is TRBJ1-1, the V gene TRBV6-1; D unresolved. The sequenced sample was peripheral blood mononuclear cells (PBMCs), obtained when the disease was refractory, from a patient treated with antithyroid drugs. This receptor was identified in a female donor with Graves disease. The CDR3 DNA sequence: TGTGCCAGCAGAGCCGAACGCTGGGGCACTGAAGCTTTCTTT. Protein product: CASRAERWGTEAFF.